The T cell receptor (beta chain) under discussion was sequenced for a study of blood T cell repertoires in COVID-19. On the study more broadly: Acute and convalescent COVID-19 samples came from the United States, Italy and Spain. From T cells, B-cell-depleted T cells, or PBMCs came the material, which was cDNA or gDNA.

The ends lost 4 bases at V and 2 bases at J; junction bases unmatched: 4. Germline V CDR1 and CDR2: SNHLY, FYNNEI. The CDR3 consists of 14 residues. Per the study methods: Cell counts per sample came from amplifying reference gene primers. This table comes from immunoSEQ multiplex PCR, and its TCRdb copy is limited to in-frame clones, with some not included. V and J calls and clone size are as listed in that table; D and trimming were resolved from the DNA. This repertoire shows under 25,000 clones, over 80% found once; its top ten account for about 3.2%. The sequence was obtained from a human donor in a cohort sampled during active COVID-19. The sample taken for sequencing was peripheral blood. The rearrangement links TRBV2 to TRBJ1-2; 7 bases match TRBD1. The CDR3 spells CASSAQTGNYGYTF. In nucleotides, the CDR3 is TGTGCCAGCAGTGCTCAGACAGGGAACTATGGCTACACCTTC.